Listed below are T cell receptor beta chains from one sample, sequenced in a study of PD-1 blockade in mismatch repair-deficient tumors. This table comes from immunoSEQ multiplex PCR, and its TCRdb copy is limited to in-frame clones, with some not included. The table lists about 100,000 clones, 82% of them singletons. The sequencing here drew on peripheral blood, taken about eight months after starting pembrolizumab. Every receptor here comes from an adult with mismatch repair-deficient cancer. CDR3s include the opening cysteine and the closing phenylalanine or tryptophan. D genes are given only for firm matches. The size field is filled for only some rows; it gives once, few, many or a size class.

V	J	length	size	D	DNA	CDR3
TRBV5-4	TRBJ2-5	14	NA	NA	TGTGCCAGCAGGACACGAGGGGACGGGGAGACCCAGTACTTC	CASRTRGDGETQYF
TRBV12-5	TRBJ2-7	14	NA	NA	TGTGCTAGTGGTTTGCCCCTAAGGGACCGGGAGCAGTACTTC	CASGLPLRDREQYF
TRBV5-4	TRBJ2-2	18	NA	NA	TGTGCCAGCAGCTTGGAGTTCGCCAGAGGGCCGAACACCGGGGAGCTGTTTTTT	CASSLEFARGPNTGELFF
TRBV7-9	TRBJ1-1	13	NA	NA	TGTGCCAGCAGCTTAGAACAGAACACTGAAGCTTTCTTT	CASSLEQNTEAFF
TRBV5-1	TRBJ2-5	14	NA	TRBD2	TGCGCCAGCGCCGCGGCGGGAGGGAGTGAGACCCAGTACTTC	CASAAAGGSETQYF
TRBV7-8	TRBJ2-7	13	NA	TRBD1	TGTGCCAGCAGCGCGACAGGGGTCTACGAGCAGTACTTC	CASSATGVYEQYF
TRBV19	TRBJ2-3	18	NA	NA	TGTGCCAGTAGTATAGTCCCAACCAGCGGTTCTAGCACAGATACGCAGTATTTT	CASSIVPTSGSSTDTQYF
TRBV5-5	TRBJ2-1	15	NA	TRBD1	TGTGCCAGCAGCTTGCAGGGGGCGCGGTACAATGAGCAGTTCTTC	CASSLQGARYNEQFF
TRBV21-1	TRBJ1-4	18	NA	NA	NA	CASSKVGRGADLNEKLFF
TRBV28	TRBJ2-7	17	NA	NA	TGTGCCAGCAGTTTATTCAGTGGGGCAGAACGCAACTACGAGCAGTACTTC	CASSLFSGAERNYEQYF
TRBV13	TRBJ2-7	18	once	TRBD2	TGTGCCAGCAGCTCCCTTGGGACTAGCGGGAGGGCGGCCTACGAGCAGTACTTC	CASSSLGTSGRAAYEQYF
TRBV5-4	TRBJ2-5	15	NA	NA	TGTGCCAGCAGCTCCGGCCCGGGTCATTGGGAGACCCAGTACTTC	CASSSGPGHWETQYF
TRBV11-2	TRBJ2-2	16	NA	NA	TGTGCCAGCAGCCTCCTGAGCGGAGCGAACACCGGGGAGCTGTTTTTT	CASSLLSGANTGELFF
TRBV29-1	TRBJ1-1	11	NA	NA	TGCAGCGTTACCCCGAACACTGAAGCTTTCTTT	CSVTPNTEAFF
TRBV11-3	TRBJ2-7	16	once	TRBD2	TGTGCCAGCAGCTCTCGACTAGCGGGACACCCCTACGAGCAGTACTTC	CASSSRLAGHPYEQYF
TRBV10-2	TRBJ2-1	14	NA	NA	TGCGCCAGCACGCAGAGCGAGTTAAACAATGAGCAGTTCTTC	CASTQSELNNEQFF